This TCR beta chain was observed in a study of T cell repertoires in cytomegalovirus infection. TCRdb re-derived calls from the reads in MiXCR, one entry per CDR3 protein. The sample includes 750,000 to 950,000 distinct CDR3 sequences, 25% to 30% of them seen just once. Germline V CDR1 and CDR2: MNHEY, SVGAGI. Trimming shortened V by 8 bases and J by 0 bases, and 19 bases separated the two germline ends. This CDR3 is 16 amino acids long. There are a few counts of this clonotype. Its target is unknown. The rearrangement links TRBV6-5 to TRBJ1-1; D might be TRBD1 (6 bases). The sequences come from cultured CD8+ T cells from PBMCs, collected from culture after CMV antigen stimulation. The clonotype originates from a human donor in good health (CMV status not recorded). Some clones in this sample may be carry-over from other donors' samples. CDR3 coding DNA: TGTGCCAGCTGGACAGCCACCATACTAATGAACACTGAAGCTTTCTTT. It specifies CASWTATILMNTEAFF.